Each of the 15 T cell receptor beta chains below was sequenced from the same sample in a study of OX40 agonist ivuxolimab in advanced cancers. TCRdb's copy holds only in-frame clones and misses some; the assay was immunoSEQ multiplex PCR. This sample yields 45,000 to 70,000 clones, of which 75% to 85% are seen a single time; 3% to 3.5% belongs to the top ten. The sample was CD4+ or CD8+ T cells sorted from blood, taken in a trial of the OX40 agonist ivuxolimab. These receptors all stem from an adult with an advanced solid tumor such as melanoma, head and neck, liver or kidney cancer.

This rearrangement joins TRBV7-9 to TRBJ1-3, with D unresolved. CDR3 length equals 12 residues. Per the germline V gene, CDR1 is SEHNR and CDR2 is FQNEAQ (reference sequence). Trimming shortened V by 2 bases and J by 3 bases, and 2 bases separated the two germline ends. For the CDR3, the DNA is TGTGCCAGCAGCTTACTTGGAAACACCATATATTTT. It encodes CASSLLGNTIYF.

This clone was recorded once. This chain uses TRBV13 with TRBJ2-1, with D perhaps TRBD2 (6 bases). The CDR3 is made up of 15 amino acids. V was clipped by 5 bases and J by 1 base, with 12 bases between them. CDR1 and CDR2 from the germline V gene are PRHDT and FYEKMQ (reference sequence). The CDR3 nucleotides are TGTGCCAGCAGCAGAATAGCGGTATCCTACAATGAGCAGTTCTTC. Translated, it gives CASSRIAVSYNEQFF. The full variable domain, rest sourced from reference TRBV13 and TRBJ2-1, is AAGVIQSPRHLIKEKRETATLKCYPIPRHDTVYWYQQGPGQDPQFLISFYEKMQSDKGSIPDRFSAQQFSDYHSELNMSSLELGDSALYFCASSRIAVSYNEQFFGPGTRLTVL.

There are a few counts of this clone. This sequence joins TRBV6-1 and TRBJ2-7; TRBD1 matches 7 bases. Germline lookup yields CDR1 MNHNS and CDR2 SASEGT. Trimming took 3 bases from V and 4 from J; bases not matched to a gene: 6. The CDR3 contains 14 residues. CDR3 nucleotide sequence: TGTGCCAGCAGTGATGCGAGGACAGGTTACGAGCAGTACTTC. Encoded protein: CASSDARTGYEQYF.

CDR3 sequence: CASSPHIKQGTGNTIYF. CDR3 nucleotide sequence: TGTGCCAGCAGCCCTCATATAAAACAGGGGACTGGAAACACCATATATTTT. The chain recombines TRBV9 with TRBJ1-3, with 7 bases matching TRBD1. Germline-derived CDR1 and CDR2 are SGDLS and YYNGEE. This CDR3 contains 17 residues. V gave up 4 bases and J gave up 2 bases; unmatched junction bases: 12.

This chain links TRBV2 with TRBJ2-7; D remains ambiguous. V lost 7 bases and J 7 bases, leaving 17 bases between the germline ends. The germline CDR1 and CDR2 sequences are SNHLY and FYNNEI. This CDR3 is 13 amino acids long. The CDR3 region is CASMLGRVWEQYF. CDR3 DNA: TGTGCCAGCATGCTCGGACGGGTTTGGGAGCAGTACTTC.

On this clone: In the same sample, other DNA sequences code for this CDR3. This chain connects TRBV30 to TRBJ1-3; D is uncertain. V was cut by 2 bases and J by 4 bases, with 6 bases left in between. This CDR3 comprises 12 residues. Germline CDR1 GTSNPN, CDR2 SVGIG (reference sequence). CDR3 protein: CAWSPPGNTIYF. The CDR3 region has the DNA TGTGCCTGGAGTCCGCCAGGAAACACCATATATTTT. The entire variable domain, with the rest obtained from reference TRBV30 and TRBJ1-3, is as follows: SQTIHQWPATLVQPVGSPLSLECTVEGTSNPNLYWYRQAAGRGLQLLFYSVGIGQISSEVPQNLSASRPQDRQFILSSKKLLLSDSGFYLCAWSPPGNTIYFGEGSWLTVV.

J is TRBJ1-2 and V is TRBV10-1; 9 positions agree with TRBD1. CDR3 size: 14 residues. J was trimmed by 7 bases and V by 2 bases; bases with no gene match: 5. Germline lookup yields CDR1 WNHNN and CDR2 SYGVQD (reference sequence). The CDR3 reads CASSEGQGCCGYTF. The DNA of the CDR3 is TGCGCCAGCAGTGAGGGACAGGGGTGTTGTGGCTACACCTTC.

The chain couples TRBV27 to TRBJ2-3; TRBD1 matches 8 bases. After removal of 5 bases from V and 5 bases from J, the junction contained 3 bases not matched to a gene. Germline V gene data show CDR1 as MNHEY and CDR2 as SMNVEV (reference sequence). The CDR3 contains 13 residues. CDR3 loop: CASSQGAGDTQYF. The CDR3 DNA reads TGTGCCAGCAGTCAGGGGGCCGGAGATACGCAGTATTTT.

This clone was picked up a small number of times. The V and J genes are TRBV5-5 and TRBJ2-2; the match to TRBD2 covers 7 bases. CDR1 and CDR2 from the germline V gene are SGHKS and YYEKEE (reference sequence). J lost 5 bases, V lost 2 bases, and 9 bases had no gene match. The CDR3 length is 16 residues. The CDR3 region has the DNA TGTGCCAGCAGCTTTTCTAGCGGAGGAGGGACCGGGGAGCTGTTTTTT. This sequence encodes CASSFSSGGGTGELFF.

The chain couples TRBV6-1 to TRBJ1-4; possibly TRBD1 for D (6 bases). The CDR3 is 15 amino acids. Germline CDR1 and CDR2: MNHNS and SASEGT. V lost 3 bases, J lost 4 bases, and 12 bases lay in between. The CDR3 DNA reads as TGTGCCAGCAGTGATACTGGGGGCCTTAATGAAAAACTGTTTTTT. This translates into CASSDTGGLNEKLFF.

This sequence joins TRBV21-1 and TRBJ2-7. TRBV21-1 is listed as a pseudogene. This CDR3 region has 8 residues. The CDR3 DNA reads TGTGCCAGCAGCAAAGCGATATTC. The encoded protein is CASSKAIF.

This rearrangement joins TRBV10-2 to TRBJ1-1, with TRBD1 identical over 11 bases. This CDR3 comprises 14 residues. V shed 6 bases and J 7 bases; nucleotides not matched to a gene: 7. Germline-derived CDR1 and CDR2 are WSHSY and SAAADI. The DNA for the CDR3 is TGCGCCAGCAGAGGGACAGGGGGTCTACTTGAAGCTTTCTTT. Protein: CASRGTGGLLEAFF.

This clone was observed a few times. This chain uses TRBV7-2 with TRBJ2-2, with D tentatively TRBD1 or TRBD2 (6 bases each). This CDR3 region has 16 residues. V shed 5 bases and J shed 0 bases, with 13 bases lying between them. CDR1 is SGHTA, CDR2 FQGNSA, per germline. The CDR3, as DNA: TGTGCCAGCAGCCTAGGAGGGGGTTCGAACACCGGGGAGCTGTTTTTT. This gives the protein CASSLGGGSNTGELFF.

The rearrangement uses TRBV7-9 and TRBJ2-2, with D unresolved. The CDR3 contains 16 residues. Between the trimmed V and J ends, which lost 5 bases and 1 base, there was a span of 14 bases. Germline values: CDR1 SEHNR, CDR2 FQNEAQ (reference sequence). The CDR3 reads CASSPFGQVNTGELFF. CDR3 nucleotide sequence: TGTGCCAGCAGCCCATTTGGGCAGGTGAACACCGGGGAGCTGTTTTTT.

The chain uses TRBV7-2 and TRBJ2-5; TRBD1 is a possible D gene (5 bases). Germline assignment: CDR1 SGHTA and CDR2 FQGNSA. V dropped 0 bases and J dropped 6 bases, with 14 bases sitting between them. The CDR3 sequence is 15 residues long. CDR3 coding DNA: TGTGCCAGCAGCTTAGCATGGGGCGATGGGCAGACCCAGTACTTC. The encoded protein is CASSLAWGDGQTQYF.